Each of the 21 T cell receptor beta chains below was sequenced from the same sample in a study of blood T cell repertoires in COVID-19. Measured with immunoSEQ multiplex PCR; TCRdb has only the in-frame clones, and not every one. Of over 200,000 clones listed, about 87% are singletons. The sample was peripheral blood. The receptor source for this set is a young man with COVID-19, enrolled during active disease.

The chain couples TRBV5-6 to TRBJ2-7; D unclear. Germline CDR1 SGHDT, CDR2 YYEEEE. Trimming pared 1 base from V and 2 bases from J, leaving 7 bases between. The CDR3 runs to 13 residues. CDR3 loop: CASSLTVTYEQYF. CDR3 sequence (DNA): TGTGCCAGCAGCTTGACAGTGACCTACGAGCAGTACTTC.

The gene calls are TRBV30 and TRBJ2-1; 8 nucleotides agree with TRBD2. Germline lookup yields CDR1 GTSNPN and CDR2 SVGIG (reference sequence). V lost 1 base, J lost 7 bases, and 3 bases stayed unmatched. CDR3 length: 13 amino acids. The CDR3 region is CAWSGLAGNEQFF. CDR3 nucleotide sequence: TGTGCCTGGAGTGGGCTAGCGGGTAATGAGCAGTTCTTC.

The V and J genes are TRBV30 and TRBJ2-7, with D possibly matching TRBD2 (6 bases). This CDR3 contains 14 residues. Deletions cut 1 base from V and 7 bases from J, with 17 bases between. CDR1 and CDR2 from the germline V gene are GTSNPN and SVGIG (reference sequence). The CDR3 coding sequence is TGTGCCTGGAGTGATGGCGGGACCGCACGGGAGCAGTACTTC. Translation: CAWSDGGTAREQYF.

The CDR3 protein is CASSSRSGAGYEQYF. DNA of the CDR3: TGTGCCAGCAGTTCGAGAAGCGGGGCTGGGTACGAGCAGTACTTC. The chain uses TRBV27 and TRBJ2-7; 7 bases are a match to TRBD2. The V gene's germline CDR1 is MNHEY and CDR2 SMNVEV (reference sequence). J was trimmed by 4 bases and V by 4 bases; bases with no gene match: 10. The CDR3 has 15 residues.

The rearrangement uses TRBV11-2 and TRBJ1-1, with TRBD1 identical over 9 bases. Per the germline V gene, CDR1 is SGHAT and CDR2 is FQNNGV. The junction had 4 bases not matched to a gene; V was cut back by 4 bases and J by 4 bases. This CDR3 has 14 amino acids. The CDR3 coding sequence is TGTGCCAGCAGCTGGGGGGACAGGGCCACTGAAGCTTTCTTT. As protein: CASSWGDRATEAFF. Full variable domain (missing parts from reference TRBV11-2 and TRBJ1-1): EAGVAQSPRYKIIEKRQSVAFWCNPISGHATLYWYQQILGQGPKLLIQFQNNGVVDDSQLPKDRFSAERLKGVDSTLKIQPAKLEDSAVYLCASSWGDRATEAFFGQGTRLTVV.

The chain carries TRBV12-3 or TRBV12-4 and TRBJ2-2; D may be TRBD2 (5 bases). There are 13 residues in the CDR3. Between the trimmed V and J ends, which lost 5 bases and 8 bases, there was a span of 12 bases. In nucleotides, the CDR3 is TGTGCCAGCAGTCTCCAGGAGGCGGGGGAGCTGTTTTTT. It translates to CASSLQEAGELFF.

The J gene is TRBJ2-7, the V gene TRBV7-2, with 7 bases identical to TRBD1. The V and J ends lost 5 bases and 3 bases, in that order; junction bases with no gene match: 7. Germline loops: CDR1 SGHTA, CDR2 FQGNSA. The CDR3 is 14 amino acids. CDR3 coding DNA: TGTGCCAGCAGCCAAGGACAGGTCTTCTACGAGCAGTACTTC. Translation gives CASSQGQVFYEQYF.

Regarding this clone: The sample holds other DNA sequences that translate to the same CDR3. This chain uses TRBV24-1 with TRBJ1-5, with 9 bases that match TRBD1. Germline V lookup: CDR1 KGHDR, CDR2 SFDVKD. V trimming: 4 bases; J trimming: 5 bases; junction bases outside the gene matches: 5. The CDR3 totals 15 residues. The CDR3 protein is CATSDPRTGDQPQHF. The CDR3 DNA reads TGTGCCACCAGTGACCCTCGGACAGGGGATCAGCCCCAGCATTTT.

This rearrangement joins TRBV4-2 to TRBJ1-5, with 10 bases identical to TRBD1. This CDR3 has 18 amino acids. Germline V gives CDR1 LGHNA, CDR2 YNFKEQ. V dropped 1 base and J dropped 2; count of bases not matched to a gene: 8. The CDR3 DNA sequence: TGTGCCAGCAGCCAAGCGTGGACAGGGGGTAGGGGCAATCAGCCCCAGCATTTT. It translates to CASSQAWTGGRGNQPQHF.

The chain recombines TRBV5-1 with TRBJ2-3; TRBD2 matches 7 bases. The junction had 6 bases not matched to a gene; V was cut back by 4 bases and J by 1 base. CDR3 length: 15 residues. Looked up from germline, CDR1 is SGHRS and CDR2 is YFSETQ. CDR3 sequence (DNA): TGCGCCAGCAGCGCGGGGGTTCTCCGCACAGATACGCAGTATTTT. It is translated as CASSAGVLRTDTQYF. Looking up the rest from reference TRBV5-1 and TRBJ2-3 gives the full variable domain: KAGVTQTPRYLIKTRGQQVTLSCSPISGHRSVSWYQQTPGQGLQFLFEYFSETQRNKGNFPGRFSGRQFSNSRSEMNVSTLELGDSALYLCASSAGVLRTDTQYFGPGTRLTVL.

The chain couples TRBV30 to TRBJ2-7, with D possibly matching TRBD1 (6 bases). The CDR3 totals 13 residues. V was clipped by 3 bases and J by 3 bases, with 12 bases between them. Germline V gene data show CDR1 as GTSNPN and CDR2 as SVGIG (reference sequence). This chain's CDR3 is CAWRGDKYYEQYF. CDR3 in DNA: TGTGCCTGGAGAGGGGACAAGTACTACGAGCAGTACTTC.

The table lists this clone with a count of one. The V gene is TRBV12-3 or TRBV12-4, the J gene TRBJ2-7, with D hard to call. This CDR3 is 13 amino acids long. The V gene lost 5 bases and the J gene lost 2 bases, with 10 bases spanning the gap. The CDR3 sequence: CASSPRGTYEQYF. DNA of the CDR3: TGTGCCAGCAGTCCCCGAGGAACCTACGAGCAGTACTTC.

V gene TRBV6-5 combines with J gene TRBJ1-5; D unresolved. Germline V CDR1 and CDR2: MNHEY, SVGAGI. CDR3 length: 13 amino acids. The V end was cut by 2 bases, the J end by 1 base, with 3 bases between. The CDR3 DNA sequence: TGTGCCAGCAGTTACGGCAGCAATCAGCCCCAGCATTTT. This sequence encodes CASSYGSNQPQHF.

This clone has a single count. This chain links TRBV2 with TRBJ2-7; possibly TRBD1 for D (6 bases). The CDR3 is made up of 15 amino acids. Trimming pared 5 bases from V and 0 bases from J, leaving 14 bases between. CDR1 and CDR2 from the germline V gene are SNHLY and FYNNEI. The CDR3 protein is CASSISQGPSYEQYF. The CDR3 bases are TGTGCCAGCAGTATAAGCCAGGGGCCCTCCTACGAGCAGTACTTC. Full variable domain (missing parts from reference TRBV2 and TRBJ2-7): EPEVTQTPSHQVTQMGQEVILRCVPISNHLYFYWYRQILGQKVEFLVSFYNNEISEKSEIFDDQFSVERPDGSNFTLKIRSTKLEDSAMYFCASSISQGPSYEQYFGPGTRLTVT.

The chain has TRBV7-2 and TRBJ1-5, with a tentative D call TRBD1 (6 bases). Germline V gene sequence: CDR1 SGHTA, CDR2 FQGNSA. The CDR3 is made up of 16 amino acids. Trimming removed 4 bases at V and 1 base at J, with 14 bases between. CDR3 sequence reads: CASSYQFGGSNQPQHF. The CDR3 DNA reads as TGTGCCAGCAGCTATCAATTTGGGGGCAGCAATCAGCCCCAGCATTTT.

This rearrangement joins TRBV7-8 to TRBJ1-2, with 11 bases lining up with TRBD1. V dropped 5 bases and J dropped 4; count of bases not matched to a gene: 15. This CDR3 spans 18 amino acids. Per the germline V gene, CDR1 is SGHVS and CDR2 is FQNEAQ. Here the CDR3 DNA reads TGTGCCAGCAGCATACTACTTCGTAGGGGACAGGGGGGCTATGGCTACACCTTC. Translating it yields CASSILLRRGQGGYGYTF.

The chain employs TRBV15 and TRBJ1-3, with 11 bases aligning to TRBD1. V shed 7 bases, J shed 0 bases, and the junction held 2 bases outside the gene matches. The CDR3 consists of 15 residues. The germline gives CDR1 LNHNV, CDR2 YYDKDF (reference sequence). The chain's CDR3 is CATTGTGGSGNTIYF. The CDR3, as DNA: TGTGCCACCACCGGGACAGGGGGCTCTGGAAACACCATATATTTT.

The chain uses TRBV4-3 and TRBJ1-1, with a possible D match to TRBD1 (5 bases). The V end lost 6 bases, the J end lost 3 bases, and 11 bases lay between the germline ends. Germline V gene lookup returns CDR1 LGHNA and CDR2 YSLEER. This CDR3 region has 13 residues. The CDR3 nucleotides read TGCGCCAGCAGTATGGGGGGACACACTGAAGCTTTCTTT. Its protein product is CASSMGGHTEAFF.

The J gene is TRBJ2-7, the V gene TRBV30, with D unclear. V was pared by 3 bases and J by 2 bases, with 5 bases between. Germline V gene sequence: CDR1 GTSNPN, CDR2 SVGIG (reference sequence). The CDR3 totals 11 residues. The CDR3: CAWSPAYEQYF. The CDR3 region has the DNA TGTGCCTGGAGCCCAGCCTACGAGCAGTACTTC.

The rearrangement links TRBV27 to TRBJ1-2; 9 nucleotides agree with TRBD1. With 5 bases clipped from V and 3 bases from J, the junction kept 7 bases outside the gene matches. Germline CDR1 and CDR2: MNHEY and SMNVEV (reference sequence). The CDR3 runs 15 residues. This CDR3 reads CASSAGQGFYYGYTF. DNA of the CDR3: TGTGCCAGCAGTGCGGGACAGGGTTTTTACTATGGCTACACCTTC.

The CDR3 here is CASSFTTGGGQPQHF. In DNA, the CDR3 is TGTGCCAGCAGCTTCACGACGGGGGGCGGGCAGCCCCAGCATTTT. The chain carries TRBV27 and TRBJ1-5; the D gene is possibly TRBD1 (6 bases). Germline V gene sequence: CDR1 MNHEY, CDR2 SMNVEV (reference sequence). The CDR3 runs to 15 residues. The ends were cut back, 6 bases at V and 7 bases at J, with 19 bases in the middle.